This TCR beta chain derives from a study of T cell responses to AZD1222 COVID-19 vaccine. A note on this clone: Its cognate antigen is unknown.

V shed 3 bases and J shed 3 bases, with 6 bases lying between them. The CDR3 runs 13 residues. CDR1 and CDR2 (germline): SGHVS, FQNEAQ. The protocol was immunoSEQ multiplex PCR, while the TCRdb copy is restricted to in-frame clones and leaves out a portion. Of roughly 120,000 clones in the sample, about 90% are singletons; the top ten hold around 15%. Study-wide findings and caveats: Females made up more of the donors, who were largely white British, and clonal diversity may have come out too low.

The receptor was derived from an adult in good health. The chain employs TRBV7-8 and TRBJ1-3; no clear D gene. Specimen: peripheral blood, collected on day 0 of AZD1222 vaccination. For the CDR3, the DNA is TGTGCCAGCAGCTTGGACTATGGAAACACCATATATTTT. It encodes CASSLDYGNTIYF.